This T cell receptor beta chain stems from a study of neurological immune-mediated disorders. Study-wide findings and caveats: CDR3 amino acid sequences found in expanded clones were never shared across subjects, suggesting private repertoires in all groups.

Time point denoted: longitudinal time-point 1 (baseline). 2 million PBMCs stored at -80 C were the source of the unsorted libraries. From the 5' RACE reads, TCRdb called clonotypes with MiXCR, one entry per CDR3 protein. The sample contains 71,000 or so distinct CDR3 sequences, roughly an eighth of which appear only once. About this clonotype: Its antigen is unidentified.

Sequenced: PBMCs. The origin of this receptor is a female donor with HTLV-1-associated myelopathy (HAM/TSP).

CDR3 in DNA: TGCGCCAGCAGCTGGGGTCCTAGCACAGATACGCAGTATTTT. Its protein product is CASSWGPSTDTQYF. This chain joins TRBV5-1 and TRBJ2-3; D is uncertain. This CDR3 contains 14 residues. V lost 3 bases and J lost 0, with 8 bases in between. Germline V gene sequence: CDR1 SGHRS, CDR2 YFSETQ.